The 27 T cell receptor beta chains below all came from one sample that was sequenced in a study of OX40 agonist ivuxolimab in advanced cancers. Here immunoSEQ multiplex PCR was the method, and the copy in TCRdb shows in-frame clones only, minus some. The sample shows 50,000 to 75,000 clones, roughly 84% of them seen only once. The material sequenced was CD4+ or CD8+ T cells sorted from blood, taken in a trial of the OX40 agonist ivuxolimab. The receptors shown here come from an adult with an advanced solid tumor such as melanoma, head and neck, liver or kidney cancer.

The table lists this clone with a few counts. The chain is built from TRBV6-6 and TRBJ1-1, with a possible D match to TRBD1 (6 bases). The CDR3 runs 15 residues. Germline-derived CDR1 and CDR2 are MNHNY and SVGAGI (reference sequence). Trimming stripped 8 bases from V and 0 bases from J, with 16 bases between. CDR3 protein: CASHPPTGLNTEAFF. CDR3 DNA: TGTGCCAGCCACCCCCCGACAGGCCTGAACACTGAAGCTTTCTTT.

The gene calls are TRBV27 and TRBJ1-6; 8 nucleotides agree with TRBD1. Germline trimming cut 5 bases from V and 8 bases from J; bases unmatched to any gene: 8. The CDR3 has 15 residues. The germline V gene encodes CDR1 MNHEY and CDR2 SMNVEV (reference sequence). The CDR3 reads CASSPPGTGYSPLHF. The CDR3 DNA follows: TGTGCCAGCAGTCCCCCCGGGACAGGCTATTCACCCCTCCACTTT.

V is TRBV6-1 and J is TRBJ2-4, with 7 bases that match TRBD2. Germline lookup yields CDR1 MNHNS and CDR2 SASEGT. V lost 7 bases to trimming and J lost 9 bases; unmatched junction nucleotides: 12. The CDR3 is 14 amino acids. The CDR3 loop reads CASTGEGRVAIQYF. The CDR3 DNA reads TGTGCCAGCACGGGGGAGGGGCGTGTGGCCATTCAGTACTTC.

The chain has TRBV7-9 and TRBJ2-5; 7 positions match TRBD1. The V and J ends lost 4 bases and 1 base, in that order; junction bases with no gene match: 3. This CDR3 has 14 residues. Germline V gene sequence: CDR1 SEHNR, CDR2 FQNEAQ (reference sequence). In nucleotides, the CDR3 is TGTGCCAGCAGCTCCCGACAGGGCCAAGAGACCCAGTACTTC. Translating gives CASSSRQGQETQYF.

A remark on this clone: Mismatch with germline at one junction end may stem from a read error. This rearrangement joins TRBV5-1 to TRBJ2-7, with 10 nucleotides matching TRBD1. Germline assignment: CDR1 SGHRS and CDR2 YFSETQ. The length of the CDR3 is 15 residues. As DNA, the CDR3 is TGCGCCAGCAGCCTCCGGGACAGGGGCTCCAACGAGCAGTACTTC. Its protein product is CASSLRDRGSNEQYF.

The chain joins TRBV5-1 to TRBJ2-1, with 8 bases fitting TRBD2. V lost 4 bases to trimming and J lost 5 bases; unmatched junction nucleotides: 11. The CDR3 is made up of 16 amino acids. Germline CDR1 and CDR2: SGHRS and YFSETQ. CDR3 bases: TGCGCCAGCAGCCCTTCCGGGGGGGGTTCACACAATGAGCAGTTCTTC. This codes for CASSPSGGGSHNEQFF.

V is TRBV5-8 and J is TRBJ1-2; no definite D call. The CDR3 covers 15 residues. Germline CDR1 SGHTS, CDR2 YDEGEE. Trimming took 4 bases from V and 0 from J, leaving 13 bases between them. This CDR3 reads CASSPGRRSNYGYTF. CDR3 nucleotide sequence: TGTGCCAGCAGCCCCGGGCGCAGGTCTAACTATGGCTACACCTTC.

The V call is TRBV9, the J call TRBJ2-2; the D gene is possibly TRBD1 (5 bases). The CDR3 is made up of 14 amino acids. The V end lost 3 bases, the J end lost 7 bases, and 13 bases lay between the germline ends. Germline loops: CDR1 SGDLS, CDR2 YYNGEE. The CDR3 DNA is TGTGCCAGCAGCGCCATCACAGGCGGCGGGGAGCTGTTTTTT. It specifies CASSAITGGGELFF.

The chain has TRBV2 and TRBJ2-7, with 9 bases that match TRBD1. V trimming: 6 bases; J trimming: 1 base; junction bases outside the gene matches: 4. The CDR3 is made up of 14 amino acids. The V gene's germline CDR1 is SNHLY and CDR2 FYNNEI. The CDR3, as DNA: TGTGCCAGCAGGCCGGGACAGGGATCCTACGAGCAGTACTTC. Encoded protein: CASRPGQGSYEQYF.

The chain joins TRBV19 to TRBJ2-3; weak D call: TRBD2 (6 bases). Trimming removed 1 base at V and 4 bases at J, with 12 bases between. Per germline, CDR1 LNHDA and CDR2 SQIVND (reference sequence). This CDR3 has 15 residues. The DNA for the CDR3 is TGTGCCAGTAGTATAGGGGGGGTAAGCTCAGATACGCAGTATTTT. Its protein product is CASSIGGVSSDTQYF.

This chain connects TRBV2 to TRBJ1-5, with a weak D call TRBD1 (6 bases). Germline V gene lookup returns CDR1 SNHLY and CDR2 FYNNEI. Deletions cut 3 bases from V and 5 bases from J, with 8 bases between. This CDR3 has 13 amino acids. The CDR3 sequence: CASSERGYQPQHF. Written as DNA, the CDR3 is TGTGCCAGCAGTGAGAGGGGGTATCAGCCCCAGCATTTT.

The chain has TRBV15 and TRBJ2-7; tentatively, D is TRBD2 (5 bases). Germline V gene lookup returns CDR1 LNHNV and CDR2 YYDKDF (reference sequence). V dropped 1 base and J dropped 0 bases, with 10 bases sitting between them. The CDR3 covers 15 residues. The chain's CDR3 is CATSRVRGSSYEQYF. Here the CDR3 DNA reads TGTGCCACCAGCAGAGTTCGGGGAAGCTCCTACGAGCAGTACTTC.

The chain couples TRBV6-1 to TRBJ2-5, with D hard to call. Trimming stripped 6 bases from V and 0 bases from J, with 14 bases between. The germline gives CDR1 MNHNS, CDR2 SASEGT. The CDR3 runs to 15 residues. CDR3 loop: CASRKQRHNQETQYF. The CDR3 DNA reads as TGTGCCAGCAGGAAGCAGCGACACAACCAAGAGACCCAGTACTTC.

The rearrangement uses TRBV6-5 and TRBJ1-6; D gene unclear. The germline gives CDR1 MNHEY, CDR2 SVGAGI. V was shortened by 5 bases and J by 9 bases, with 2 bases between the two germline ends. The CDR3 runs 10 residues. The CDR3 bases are TGTGCCAGCAGTAGTTCACCCCTCCACTTT. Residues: CASSSSPLHF.

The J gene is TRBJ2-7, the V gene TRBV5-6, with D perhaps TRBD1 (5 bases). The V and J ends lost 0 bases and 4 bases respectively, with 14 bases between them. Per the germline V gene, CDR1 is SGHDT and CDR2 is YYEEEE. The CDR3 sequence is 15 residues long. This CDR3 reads CASSLGAGNFYEQYF. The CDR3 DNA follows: TGTGCCAGCAGCTTGGGGGCAGGGAATTTTTACGAGCAGTACTTC.

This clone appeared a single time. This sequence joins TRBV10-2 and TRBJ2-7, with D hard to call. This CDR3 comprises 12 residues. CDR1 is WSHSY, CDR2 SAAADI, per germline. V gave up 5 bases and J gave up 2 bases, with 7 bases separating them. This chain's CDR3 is CASSSTTYEQYF. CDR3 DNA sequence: TGCGCCAGCAGTAGTACTACCTACGAGCAGTACTTC.

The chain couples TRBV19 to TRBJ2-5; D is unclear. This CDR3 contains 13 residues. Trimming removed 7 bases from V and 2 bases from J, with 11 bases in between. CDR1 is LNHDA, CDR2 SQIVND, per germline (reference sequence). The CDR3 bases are TGTGCCAGTACTGGACCGGAACAAGAGACCCAGTACTTC. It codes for CASTGPEQETQYF.

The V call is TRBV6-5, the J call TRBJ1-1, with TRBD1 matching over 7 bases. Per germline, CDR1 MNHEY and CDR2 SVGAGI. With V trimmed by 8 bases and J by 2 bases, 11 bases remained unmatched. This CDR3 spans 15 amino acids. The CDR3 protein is CASRRLDRFNTEAFF. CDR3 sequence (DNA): TGTGCCAGCCGCCGTTTGGACAGGTTCAACACTGAAGCTTTCTTT.

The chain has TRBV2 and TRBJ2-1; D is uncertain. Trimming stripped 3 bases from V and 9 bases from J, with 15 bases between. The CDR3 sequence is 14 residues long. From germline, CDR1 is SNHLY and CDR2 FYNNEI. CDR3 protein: CASSERLALGEQFF. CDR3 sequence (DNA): TGTGCCAGCAGTGAGAGGCTTGCACTCGGTGAGCAGTTCTTC.

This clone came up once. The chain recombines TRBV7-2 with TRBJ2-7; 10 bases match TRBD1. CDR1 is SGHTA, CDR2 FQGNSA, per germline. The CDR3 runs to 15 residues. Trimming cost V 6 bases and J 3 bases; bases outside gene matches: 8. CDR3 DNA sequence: TGTGCCAGCAGGAAAGGGGACAGGGGACACTACGAGCAGTACTTC. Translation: CASRKGDRGHYEQYF. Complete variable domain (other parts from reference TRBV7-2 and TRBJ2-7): GAGVSQSPSNKVTEKGKDVELRCDPISGHTALYWYRQSLGQGLEFLIYFQGNSAPDKSGLPSDRFSAERTGGSVSTLTIQRTQQEDSAVYLCASRKGDRGHYEQYFGPGTRLTVT.

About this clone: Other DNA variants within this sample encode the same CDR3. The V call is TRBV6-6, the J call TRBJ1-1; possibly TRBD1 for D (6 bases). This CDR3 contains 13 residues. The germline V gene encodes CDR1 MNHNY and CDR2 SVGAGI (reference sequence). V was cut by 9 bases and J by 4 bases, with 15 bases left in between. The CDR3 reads CASTGRGSTEAFF. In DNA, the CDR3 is TGTGCCAGTACCGGAAGGGGGAGCACTGAAGCTTTCTTT.

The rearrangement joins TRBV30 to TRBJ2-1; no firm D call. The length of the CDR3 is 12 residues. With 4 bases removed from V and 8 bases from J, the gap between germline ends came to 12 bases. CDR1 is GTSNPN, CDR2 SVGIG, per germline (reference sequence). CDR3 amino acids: CAWKGPGDEQFF. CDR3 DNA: TGTGCCTGGAAGGGCCCAGGTGATGAGCAGTTCTTC.

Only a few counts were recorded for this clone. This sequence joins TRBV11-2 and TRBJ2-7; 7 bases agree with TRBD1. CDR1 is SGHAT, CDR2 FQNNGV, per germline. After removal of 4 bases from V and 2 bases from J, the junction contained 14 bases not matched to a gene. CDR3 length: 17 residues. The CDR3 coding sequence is TGTGCCAGCAGCTCAGATGGGTTGTTTCAGGGGGCCTACGAGCAGTACTTC. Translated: CASSSDGLFQGAYEQYF. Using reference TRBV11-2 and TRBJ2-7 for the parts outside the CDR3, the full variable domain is EAGVAQSPRYKIIEKRQSVAFWCNPISGHATLYWYQQILGQGPKLLIQFQNNGVVDDSQLPKDRFSAERLKGVDSTLKIQPAKLEDSAVYLCASSSDGLFQGAYEQYFGPGTRLTVT.

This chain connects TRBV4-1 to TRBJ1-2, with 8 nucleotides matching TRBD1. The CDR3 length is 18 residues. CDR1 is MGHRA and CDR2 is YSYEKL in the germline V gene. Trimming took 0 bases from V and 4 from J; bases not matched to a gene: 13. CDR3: CASSQENRESRGLYGYTF. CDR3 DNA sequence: TGCGCCAGCAGCCAAGAGAACCGTGAGTCCAGGGGGCTCTATGGCTACACCTTC.

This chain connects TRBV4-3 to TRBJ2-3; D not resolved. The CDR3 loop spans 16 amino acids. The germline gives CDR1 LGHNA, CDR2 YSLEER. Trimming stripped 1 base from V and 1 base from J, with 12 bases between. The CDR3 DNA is TGCGCCAGCAGCCAAGGGTCGGCGTGGGGCACAGATACGCAGTATTTT. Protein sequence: CASSQGSAWGTDTQYF.

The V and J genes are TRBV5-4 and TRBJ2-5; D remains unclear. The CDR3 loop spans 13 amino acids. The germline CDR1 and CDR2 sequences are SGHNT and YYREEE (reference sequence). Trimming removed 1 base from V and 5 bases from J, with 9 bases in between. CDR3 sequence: CASSLYGIETQYF. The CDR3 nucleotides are TGTGCCAGCAGCTTGTATGGGATTGAGACCCAGTACTTC.

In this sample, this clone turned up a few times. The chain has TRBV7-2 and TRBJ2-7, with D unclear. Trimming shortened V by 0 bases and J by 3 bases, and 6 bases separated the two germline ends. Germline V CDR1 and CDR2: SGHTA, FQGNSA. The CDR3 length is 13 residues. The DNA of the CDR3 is TGTGCCAGCAGCTTAGCGGTAAGCTACGAGCAGTACTTC. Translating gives CASSLAVSYEQYF.